This TCR beta chain was retrieved from a study of radiotherapy plus CTLA-4 blockade in lung cancer. About this clone itself: Its antigen is currently unknown.

CTLA-4 blockade with ipilimumab, together with focal radiation, was given to patients with chemo-refractory metastatic non-small-cell lung cancer. The study's findings and limits: Increased serum interferon-beta after radiation also reportedly predicted response strongly. Tumor-origin TCR clones grew in blood after radiotherapy plus ipilimumab.

TCRdb's table, derived via immunoSEQ multiplex PCR, lists solely in-frame clones and lacks some. The sample has around 70,000 clones; about four fifths are singletons. Germline V gene sequence: CDR1 SGHRS, CDR2 YFSETQ. Deletions cut 2 bases from V and 3 bases from J, with 11 bases between. The CDR3 consists of 14 residues. This chain uses TRBV5-1 with TRBJ1-1; D call uncertain. Sample: peripheral blood, taken from a patient treated with radiotherapy plus ipilimumab. The receptor's source is a human donor with non-small cell lung cancer who had a partial response to radiotherapy plus ipilimumab. This chain's CDR3 is CASSFTGGDTEAFF. The CDR3, as DNA: TGCGCCAGCAGCTTCACTGGAGGAGACACTGAAGCTTTCTTT.